This passage covers 32 T cell receptor beta chains from one sample sequenced in a study of blood T cell repertoires in COVID-19. Sequencing used immunoSEQ multiplex PCR; TCRdb keeps in-frame clones, though not all of them. The data contain roughly 190,000 clones, over 75% of them singletons. The specimen was peripheral blood. The receptor source for this set is a middle-aged man with acute or convalescent COVID-19.

V is TRBV18 and J is TRBJ2-3, with TRBD2 as a possible D gene (5 bases). The CDR3 loop spans 16 amino acids. Germline loops: CDR1 KGHSH, CDR2 LQKENI. Trimming shortened V by 0 bases and J by 0 bases, and 10 bases separated the two germline ends. The CDR3 DNA reads TGTGCCAGCTCACCACCCCGAGGGCTTAGCACAGATACGCAGTATTTT. It translates to CASSPPRGLSTDTQYF. The complete variable domain, with remaining parts taken from reference TRBV18 and TRBJ2-3, reads NAGVMQNPRHLVRRRGQEARLRCSPMKGHSHVYWYRQLPEEGLKFMVYLQKENIIDESGMPKERFSAEFPKEGPSILRIQQVVRGDSAAYFCASSPPRGLSTDTQYFGPGTRLTVL.

The chain uses TRBV9 and TRBJ1-6, with D possibly TRBD1 on 5 matching bases. From germline, CDR1 is SGDLS and CDR2 YYNGEE. V was clipped by 2 bases and J by 1 base, with 10 bases between them. The CDR3 runs to 16 residues. The CDR3 DNA reads TGTGCCAGCAGCGTTTCAGGGTTTTCCTATAATTCACCCCTCCACTTT. Translating it yields CASSVSGFSYNSPLHF.

The CDR3 loop is CASSVEASADTQYF. CDR3 sequence (DNA): TGTGCCAGCAGCGTAGAAGCTAGCGCAGATACGCAGTATTTT. This chain joins TRBV9 and TRBJ2-3, with a weak D call TRBD2 (6 bases). This CDR3 has 14 residues. Germline CDR1 is SGDLS and CDR2 is YYNGEE. V lost 0 bases to trimming and J lost 4 bases, with 9 bases between them.

The chain couples TRBV2 to TRBJ1-1, with TRBD1 matching over 8 bases. V shed 6 bases, J shed 2 bases, and the junction held 2 bases outside the gene matches. There are 13 residues in the CDR3. Germline CDR1 SNHLY, CDR2 FYNNEI. CDR3 coding DNA: TGTGCCAGCAGCGACAGGGGTAACACTGAAGCTTTCTTT. Its translation is CASSDRGNTEAFF.

The gene calls are TRBV6-5 and TRBJ1-5; D is possibly TRBD1 (5 bases). The V and J ends lost 2 bases and 3 bases respectively, with 8 bases between them. CDR1 and CDR2 (germline): MNHEY, SVGAGI. This CDR3 contains 14 residues. The CDR3 sequence: CASSYRGYNQPQHF. The CDR3 nucleotides read TGTGCCAGCAGTTACCGGGGGTACAATCAGCCCCAGCATTTT.

The V and J genes are TRBV4-1 and TRBJ2-2, with a tentative D call TRBD1 (6 bases). Trimming took 1 base from V and 6 from J, leaving 15 bases between them. This CDR3 is 16 amino acids long. Germline V gives CDR1 MGHRA, CDR2 YSYEKL. CDR3 loop: CASSQVLVGAAGELFF. CDR3 nucleotides: TGCGCCAGCAGCCAAGTACTTGTGGGGGCTGCCGGGGAGCTGTTTTTT.

The rearrangement joins TRBV5-1 to TRBJ1-4, with 9 bases that match TRBD1. Trimming took 4 bases from V and 8 from J; bases not matched to a gene: 6. The germline CDR1 and CDR2 sequences are SGHRS and YFSETQ. This CDR3 has 14 residues. The CDR3 DNA reads as TGCGCCAGCAGCCTCCGGGACAGGGACGAAAAACTGTTTTTT. Protein product: CASSLRDRDEKLFF.

The rearrangement links TRBV5-1 to TRBJ2-2; 9 bases map to TRBD2. The CDR3 totals 14 residues. Trimming at V came to 4 bases and at J to 6 bases, leaving 4 bases not matched to a gene. The V gene's germline CDR1 is SGHRS and CDR2 YFSETQ. This chain's CDR3 is CASSMGLAPGELFF. CDR3 nucleotide sequence: TGCGCCAGCAGCATGGGACTAGCCCCCGGGGAGCTGTTTTTT.

V usage is TRBV7-6 and J usage is TRBJ2-1; tentatively, D is TRBD2 (6 bases). CDR3 size: 16 residues. The ends were cut back, 4 bases at V and 3 bases at J, with 16 bases in the middle. Germline-derived CDR1 and CDR2 are SGHVS and FNYEAQ. CDR3: CASSSPTREYYNEQFF. As DNA, the CDR3 is TGTGCCAGCAGCTCGCCGACTAGGGAGTACTACAATGAGCAGTTCTTC.

The chain joins TRBV7-3 to TRBJ2-7, with 8 positions matching TRBD1. Per the germline V gene, CDR1 is SGHTA and CDR2 is FQGTGA. Trimming cost V 2 bases and J 3 bases; bases outside gene matches: 3. The CDR3 has 14 residues. CDR3 loop: CASSLGTGLYEQYF. In DNA form, the CDR3 reads TGTGCCAGCAGCTTAGGGACAGGCCTCTACGAGCAGTACTTC.

The chain recombines TRBV6-5 with TRBJ2-3, with 9 bases lining up with TRBD2. The CDR3 length is 16 residues. Germline V lookup: CDR1 MNHEY, CDR2 SVGAGI. With 2 bases clipped from V and 2 bases from J, the junction kept 5 bases outside the gene matches. The CDR3, as DNA: TGTGCCAGCAGTTACGAGCGGGGGGCCTCCACAGATACGCAGTATTTT. Its protein is CASSYERGASTDTQYF.

This rearrangement joins TRBV10-1 to TRBJ1-5, with D perhaps TRBD1 (6 bases). Germline loops: CDR1 WNHNN, CDR2 SYGVQD (reference sequence). The CDR3 extends over 16 amino acids. V was shortened by 4 bases and J by 3 bases, with 16 bases between the two germline ends. CDR3 nucleotides: TGCGCCAGCAGTGCAGCCCCAGGGGTAGACAATCAGCCCCAGCATTTT. Protein product: CASSAAPGVDNQPQHF.

The chain uses TRBV11-2 and TRBJ1-6; D unresolved. V was cut by 2 bases and J by 7 bases, with 9 bases left in between. CDR3 size: 14 residues. The V gene's germline CDR1 is SGHAT and CDR2 FQNNGV. The CDR3 DNA sequence: TGTGCCAGCAGCTTATACTCAGGAAATTCACCCCTCCACTTT. Residues: CASSLYSGNSPLHF.

The chain joins TRBV3-1 (or the pseudogene TRBV3-2) to TRBJ2-6, with D possibly TRBD2 on 5 matching bases. Germline loops: CDR1 LGHDT, CDR2 YNNKEL (reference sequence). The CDR3 extends over 15 amino acids. The germline V and J ends were trimmed by 4 bases and 0 bases, with 7 bases remaining between them. The CDR3 region has the DNA TGTGCCAGCAGCCCCCGGGACTCTGGGGCCAACGTCCTGACTTTC. This translates into CASSPRDSGANVLTF.

The chain combines TRBV5-1 with TRBJ2-2, with 10 bases lining up with TRBD2. Trimming cost V 4 bases and J 4 bases; bases outside gene matches: 7. CDR3 size: 16 residues. Germline values: CDR1 SGHRS, CDR2 YFSETQ. The DNA for the CDR3 is TGCGCCAGCAGCATATTAGCGGGAGGTATCACCGGGGAGCTGTTTTTT. Translated: CASSILAGGITGELFF.

V and J are TRBV9 and TRBJ1-6, with D tentatively TRBD1 (5 bases). This CDR3 is 15 amino acids long. Germline V gene data show CDR1 as SGDLS and CDR2 as YYNGEE. V gave up 0 bases and J gave up 10 bases, with 14 bases separating them. The CDR3 here is CASSVGPGGGSPLHF. As DNA, the CDR3 is TGTGCCAGCAGCGTAGGCCCGGGGGGTGGATCACCCCTCCACTTT. The whole variable domain, filled in from reference TRBV9 and TRBJ1-6, reads DSGVTQTPKHLITATGQRVTLRCSPRSGDLSVYWYQQSLDQGLQFLIQYYNGEERAKGNILERFSAQQFPDLHSELNLSSLELGDSALYFCASSVGPGGGSPLHFGNGTRLTVT.

The chain carries TRBV7-9 and TRBJ2-3; D is perhaps TRBD2 (6 bases). Looked up from germline, CDR1 is SEHNR and CDR2 is FQNEAQ (reference sequence). This CDR3 comprises 16 residues. Between the trimmed V and J ends, which lost 5 bases and 0 bases, there was a span of 15 bases. The CDR3 reads CASSPGEVSSTDTQYF. As DNA, the CDR3 is TGTGCCAGCAGCCCGGGGGAGGTCTCTAGCACAGATACGCAGTATTTT.

This sequence joins TRBV7-9 and TRBJ1-1; D perhaps matches TRBD1 (6 bases). The CDR3 spans 13 residues. Deletions cut 7 bases from V and 7 bases from J, with 16 bases between. CDR1 and CDR2 (germline): SEHNR, FQNEAQ (reference sequence). CDR3 region: CASTPGGGLEAFF. In DNA form, the CDR3 reads TGTGCCAGCACCCCCGGGGGGGGGCTTGAAGCTTTCTTT. The full variable domain, with the rest looked up from reference TRBV7-9 and TRBJ1-1, is DTGVSQNPRHKITKRGQNVTFRCDPISEHNRLYWYRQTLGQGPEFLTYFQNEAQLEKSRLLSDRFSAERPKGSFSTLEIQRTEQGDSAMYLCASTPGGGLEAFFGQGTRLTVV.

This chain joins TRBV7-2 and TRBJ2-3; D may be TRBD2 (6 bases). Germline V gene sequence: CDR1 SGHTA, CDR2 FQGNSA. The CDR3 loop spans 15 amino acids. Trimming pared 5 bases from V and 6 bases from J, leaving 18 bases between. CDR3 nucleotide sequence: TGTGCCAGCAGCCGCGGGTCCGGGGGTATGGATACGCAGTATTTT. Translation gives CASSRGSGGMDTQYF.

The CDR3 is CASSYLGLAGAYEQYV. CDR3 coding DNA: TGTGCCAGCAGTTACCTGGGGCTAGCGGGGGCCTACGAGCAGTACGTC. This chain uses TRBV6-5 with TRBJ2-7; 10 nucleotides match TRBD2. The V segment lost 2 bases and the J segment 2 bases; nucleotides outside the gene matches: 6. Germline lookup yields CDR1 MNHEY and CDR2 SVGAGI. The CDR3 sequence is 16 residues long.

The V call is TRBV7-9, the J call TRBJ2-7; 12 positions agree with TRBD1. CDR1 and CDR2 from the germline V gene are SEHNR and FQNEAQ (reference sequence). The CDR3 spans 19 residues. With 2 bases clipped from V and 6 bases from J, the junction kept 17 bases outside the gene matches. The chain's CDR3 is CASSLWRGQGARESGEQYV. The CDR3 nucleotides are TGTGCCAGCAGCTTATGGAGGGGACAGGGGGCCCGAGAATCGGGCGAGCAGTACGTC.

J is TRBJ2-5 and V is TRBV11-3; 13 positions match TRBD2. This CDR3 has 16 residues. Germline CDR1 and CDR2: SGHNT and YENEEA. With V trimmed by 6 bases and J by 2 bases, 6 bases remained unmatched. CDR3 DNA: TGTGCCAGCAGTCAGGGACTAGCGGGAACTCAAGAGACCCAGTACTTC. Its protein product is CASSQGLAGTQETQYF.

In DNA form, the CDR3 reads TGTGCCAGCAGCCCCCCCAGGGGCGAGCAGTACTTC. Residues: CASSPPRGEQYF. This chain connects TRBV11-3 to TRBJ2-7, with D possibly matching TRBD1 (6 bases). The V gene lost 5 bases and the J gene lost 6 bases, with 11 bases spanning the gap. There are 12 residues in the CDR3. Looked up from germline, CDR1 is SGHNT and CDR2 is YENEEA.

This clone was counted a single time. This chain uses TRBV10-2 with TRBJ1-2; D remains unclear. Trimming removed 8 bases at V and 5 bases at J, with 9 bases between. The CDR3 covers 11 residues. Germline V gene data show CDR1 as WSHSY and CDR2 as SAAADI. In DNA, the CDR3 is TGCGCCAGCCTGGCACAGTATGGCTACACCTTC. Amino acids: CASLAQYGYTF.

The gene calls are TRBV15 and TRBJ2-1; TRBD2 matches at 12 bases. CDR1 is LNHNV and CDR2 is YYDKDF in the germline V gene (reference sequence). The V segment lost 3 bases and the J segment 0 bases; nucleotides outside the gene matches: 6. The CDR3 loop spans 18 amino acids. The CDR3 is CATSRSSGGAYSYNEQFF. In DNA form, the CDR3 reads TGTGCCACCAGCAGGTCTAGCGGGGGGGCTTACTCCTACAATGAGCAGTTCTTC. Filled out from reference TRBV15 and TRBJ2-1, the complete variable domain reads DAMVIQNPRYQVTQFGKPVTLSCSQTLNHNVMYWYQQKSSQAPKLLFHYYDKDFNNEADTPDNFQSRRPNTSFCFLDIRSPGLGDTAMYLCATSRSSGGAYSYNEQFFGPGTRLTVL.

V usage is TRBV18 and J usage is TRBJ2-7, with D tentatively TRBD2 (5 bases). This CDR3 has 11 amino acids. CDR1 and CDR2 (germline): KGHSH, LQKENI. Trimming removed 8 bases at V and 3 bases at J, with 8 bases between. For the CDR3, the DNA is TGTGCCAGCCGGGCGGGCTACGAGCAGTACTTC. Translated: CASRAGYEQYF.

The chain uses TRBV11-3 and TRBJ2-1; weak D call: TRBD1 (5 bases). Germline V gene lookup returns CDR1 SGHNT and CDR2 YENEEA. This CDR3 has 19 residues. Between the trimmed V and J ends, which lost 2 bases and 0 bases, there was a span of 20 bases. CDR3 nucleotide sequence: TGTGCCAGCAGCTTATCTAGGGGTCCACCCCATTCCTCCTACAATGAGCAGTTCTTC. Translation gives CASSLSRGPPHSSYNEQFF.

CDR3 sequence reads: CASSSSGTSGYNEQFF. For the CDR3, the DNA is TGTGCCAGCAGCTCATCCGGGACTAGCGGTTACAATGAGCAGTTCTTC. The V gene is TRBV5-5, the J gene TRBJ2-1; 11 nucleotides align to TRBD2. The CDR3 length is 16 residues. Looked up from germline, CDR1 is SGHKS and CDR2 is YYEKEE (reference sequence). With V trimmed by 3 bases and J by 4 bases, 6 bases remained unmatched.

Only one count was recorded for this clone. The chain links TRBV5-8 to TRBJ1-5, with D hard to call. This CDR3 is built from 15 residues. CDR1 is SGHTS, CDR2 YDEGEE, per germline. V gave up 2 bases and J gave up 4 bases, with 13 bases separating them. CDR3 protein: CASSFMGVGNQPQHF. The CDR3 region has the DNA TGTGCCAGCAGCTTCATGGGAGTTGGGAATCAGCCCCAGCATTTT.

The gene calls are TRBV18 and TRBJ2-1; 10 bases fit TRBD2. The germline V gene has CDR1 KGHSH and CDR2 LQKENI. This CDR3 region has 15 residues. Germline trimming cut 3 bases from V and 6 bases from J; bases unmatched to any gene: 5. This CDR3 is CASSPLAGEGNEQFF. CDR3 DNA: TGTGCCAGCTCACCTCTAGCGGGAGAGGGCAATGAGCAGTTCTTC.

The chain couples TRBV5-4 to TRBJ2-7; D unresolved. The CDR3 is 15 amino acids. Germline V gene sequence: CDR1 SGHNT, CDR2 YYREEE (reference sequence). V was trimmed by 0 bases and J by 2 bases, leaving 12 bases between them. CDR3 loop: CASSLGLGSTYEQYF. The CDR3 DNA is TGTGCCAGCAGCTTGGGTCTAGGCAGCACCTACGAGCAGTACTTC.

The chain employs TRBV4-3 and TRBJ1-5; 9 positions agree with TRBD1. With V trimmed by 4 bases and J by 0 bases, 4 bases remained unmatched. The CDR3 length is 16 residues. The V gene's germline CDR1 is LGHNA and CDR2 YSLEER. The CDR3 bases are TGCGCCAGCAGCCCTGGGACAGGGCATAGCAATCAGCCCCAGCATTTT. Its translation: CASSPGTGHSNQPQHF.